The text below deals with one TCR beta chain. What it binds is not known. The data derive from a study of shared clonotypes between healthy human individuals. The ends were cut back, 0 bases at V and 2 bases at J, with 14 bases in the middle. The CDR3 sequence is 16 residues long. Germline V CDR1 and CDR2: MGHRA, YSYEKL. Study-level findings and limits: It was observed that 5% to 6% of naive CD4 clonotypes were shared across several donors. Rarefaction curves obtained for sorted subsets showed sequencing incomplete despite large depth. Across subsets, estimated richness was generally greater for naive than for memory populations.

Naive CD8 cells comprised CD45RO-negative, CCR7-positively selected cells, excluding terminally differentiated effector memory CD45RA+ cells. Around 200 ng DNA, approximately 31,000 T cell genomes, went into each sorted-subset replicate PCR. The table came from immunoSEQ multiplex PCR; TCRdb's copy has only in-frame clones and leaves some out. The sample gives hundreds of thousands of clones, roughly 96% of which show up once; 0.11% is in the top ten. This clonotype was obtained from a woman aged 25 to 39 in good health. Input material: naive CD8+ T cells sorted from blood. V is TRBV4-1 and J is TRBJ2-7, with D tentatively TRBD1 (7 bases). The CDR3 loop is CASSQDGGGTAYEQYF. CDR3 in DNA: TGCGCCAGCAGCCAAGATGGGGGCGGGACAGCCTACGAGCAGTACTTC.